These 30 T cell receptor beta chains were all obtained from the same sample, sequenced in a study of graft-versus-host responses after intestinal transplantation. Libraries were prepared by immunoSEQ multiplex PCR; TCRdb keeps only in-frame clonotypes and omits some of them. The table shows about 40,000 clones, with about 90% occurring only once. The material sequenced was PBMCs, taken approximately 320 days after intestinal transplant. Every receptor here comes from a human patient who received an intestinal transplant, so some T cells may come from the graft donor.

The chain recombines TRBV6-5 with TRBJ1-1, with 11 nucleotides matching TRBD1. The germline V gene has CDR1 MNHEY and CDR2 SVGAGI. The CDR3 length is 13 residues. V gave up 7 bases and J gave up 7 bases; unmatched junction bases: 5. This CDR3 is CASTIGTGGEAFF. The DNA of the CDR3 is TGTGCCAGCACCATCGGGACAGGGGGTGAAGCTTTCTTT.

The chain carries TRBV2 and TRBJ2-7, with 13 bases identical to TRBD2. Germline lookup yields CDR1 SNHLY and CDR2 FYNNEI. The CDR3 length is 14 residues. The trim removed 6 bases at V and 2 bases at J, leaving 1 base unmatched. DNA of the CDR3: TGTGCCAGCAGGGGACTAGCGGGAACCTACGAGCAGTACTTC. Residues: CASRGLAGTYEQYF.

The chain combines TRBV28 with TRBJ1-2; the D gene is possibly TRBD1 (6 bases). This CDR3 spans 13 amino acids. Germline CDR1 is MDHEN and CDR2 is SYDVKM. The V gene lost 8 bases and the J gene lost 4 bases, with 14 bases spanning the gap. CDR3 sequence: CASRPGGPYGYTF. The CDR3, as DNA: TGTGCCAGCCGGCCGGGGGGCCCCTATGGCTACACCTTC.

V and J are TRBV2 and TRBJ2-7; D is undetermined. The V and J ends lost 2 bases and 3 bases respectively, with 2 bases between them. The germline V gene has CDR1 SNHLY and CDR2 FYNNEI. The CDR3 is 11 amino acids. CDR3 nucleotides: TGTGCCAGCAGTGAATACTACGAGCAGTACTTC. This gives the protein CASSEYYEQYF.

This chain connects TRBV7-9 to TRBJ2-7; D unresolved. V was pared by 4 bases and J by 2 bases, with 6 bases between. Looked up from germline, CDR1 is SEHNR and CDR2 is FQNEAQ (reference sequence). CDR3 length equals 12 residues. CDR3 DNA: TGTGCCAGCAGCTCCACAGCCTACGAGCAGTACTTC. Translated: CASSSTAYEQYF. The variable domain in full, with the rest retrieved from reference TRBV7-9 and TRBJ2-7, is DTGVSQNPRHKITKRGQNVTFRCDPISEHNRLYWYRQTLGQGPEFLTYFQNEAQLEKSRLLSDRFSAERPKGSFSTLEIQRTEQGDSAMYLCASSSTAYEQYFGPGTRLTVT.

The V gene is TRBV14, the J gene TRBJ2-1; 10 bases are a match to TRBD2. The junction had 5 bases not matched to a gene; V was cut back by 4 bases and J by 2 bases. From germline, CDR1 is SGHDN and CDR2 FVKESK. This CDR3 has 16 amino acids. This chain's CDR3 is CASSRSSGGAYNEQFF. The CDR3 region has the DNA TGTGCCAGCAGCCGCAGCAGCGGGGGGGCCTACAATGAGCAGTTCTTC.

The chain couples TRBV6-5 to TRBJ2-7, with D possibly matching TRBD1 (5 bases). CDR1 is MNHEY, CDR2 SVGAGI, per germline. Trimming pared 6 bases from V and 6 bases from J, leaving 18 bases between. This CDR3 is 14 amino acids long. The CDR3 region has the DNA TGTGCCAGCAGCCGAGCGTCCAGGGTCCCCGAGCAGTACTTC. Translating gives CASSRASRVPEQYF.

This chain connects TRBV5-4 to TRBJ1-1; D unclear. Germline CDR1 reads SGHNT; CDR2 reads YYREEE (reference sequence). Trimming removed 3 bases at V and 0 bases at J, with 15 bases between. The CDR3 is 16 residues long. DNA of the CDR3: TGTGCCAGCAGCTGGGGAGGACGGTGGATGAACACTGAAGCTTTCTTT. Translated: CASSWGGRWMNTEAFF.

The chain has TRBV15 and TRBJ2-3; 7 bases align to TRBD2. CDR3 length equals 19 residues. Germline V gene lookup returns CDR1 LNHNV and CDR2 YYDKDF (reference sequence). V lost 0 bases, J lost 4 bases, and 16 bases stayed unmatched. The CDR3 DNA reads as TGTGCCACCAGCAGAGATTCACTAGCGTTTACCCGAGGGGCAGATACGCAGTATTTT. This translates into CATSRDSLAFTRGADTQYF.

V usage is TRBV29-1 and J usage is TRBJ1-1, with D possibly matching TRBD1 (6 bases). The CDR3 is 10 residues long. V lost 7 bases to trimming and J lost 11 bases, with 14 bases between them. CDR1 and CDR2 from the germline V gene are SQVTM and ANQGSEA. The CDR3 loop is CSATRGKAFF. In DNA, the CDR3 is TGCAGCGCGACCAGGGGAAAGGCTTTCTTT.

J is TRBJ1-1 and V is TRBV6-5; D is undetermined. Germline V gives CDR1 MNHEY, CDR2 SVGAGI. Trimming shortened V by 7 bases and J by 6 bases, and 18 bases separated the two germline ends. The CDR3 runs 14 residues. As DNA, the CDR3 is TGTGCCAGCAACCCAAGGAGGGCATCCCCTGAAGCTTTCTTT. This sequence encodes CASNPRRASPEAFF.

The rearrangement uses TRBV6-5 and TRBJ2-3; D is possibly TRBD1 or TRBD2 (6 bases each). CDR3 length equals 14 residues. Germline V gene sequence: CDR1 MNHEY, CDR2 SVGAGI. V lost 6 bases and J lost 4, with 14 bases in between. The CDR3 DNA reads as TGTGCCAGCAGCCCCAAGGGGGGCGCAGATACGCAGTATTTT. Protein product: CASSPKGGADTQYF.

This chain connects TRBV4-1 to TRBJ2-7, with 8 bases aligning to TRBD2. The CDR3 totals 18 residues. The germline V gene encodes CDR1 MGHRA and CDR2 YSYEKL. V dropped 4 bases and J dropped 6; count of bases not matched to a gene: 20. CDR3 loop: CASSRGGVGLVDQGEQYF. As DNA, the CDR3 is TGCGCCAGCAGCCGAGGGGGAGTGGGACTAGTGGATCAGGGCGAGCAGTACTTC.

The chain recombines TRBV29-1 with TRBJ2-2, with 7 bases identical to TRBD2. The CDR3 has 14 residues. CDR1 and CDR2 from the germline V gene are SQVTM and ANQGSEA. V dropped 7 bases and J dropped 7; count of bases not matched to a gene: 12. The CDR3 DNA reads as TGCAGCGGGACTAGTGGGGCGAAGCTCGGGGAGCTGTTTTTT. It codes for CSGTSGAKLGELFF.

The gene calls are TRBV6-5 and TRBJ1-1, with D hard to call. V was trimmed by 2 bases and J by 5 bases, leaving 12 bases between them. The CDR3 contains 14 residues. Germline values: CDR1 MNHEY, CDR2 SVGAGI. CDR3 sequence: CASSYGGFGTEAFF. CDR3 in DNA: TGTGCCAGCAGTTACGGAGGTTTTGGGACTGAAGCTTTCTTT.

V is TRBV27 and J is TRBJ2-5; 13 nucleotides align to TRBD2. The CDR3 has 16 residues. The V segment lost 3 bases and the J segment 7 bases; nucleotides outside the gene matches: 8. Germline V lookup: CDR1 MNHEY, CDR2 SMNVEV (reference sequence). In nucleotides, the CDR3 is TGTGCCAGCAGTTTCGGCACTAGCGGGAGGGTAGGGACCCAGTACTTC. It translates to CASSFGTSGRVGTQYF.

J is TRBJ2-1 and V is TRBV6-1; D is possibly TRBD2 (7 bases). V was trimmed by 7 bases and J by 8 bases, leaving 21 bases between them. CDR3 size: 15 residues. The germline V gene has CDR1 MNHNS and CDR2 SASEGT. The CDR3 nucleotides are TGTGCCAGCAAGGGTGAACAGGGAGGGTCGTATGAGCAGTTCTTC. Protein product: CASKGEQGGSYEQFF.

The count of this clone is one. The chain combines TRBV7-9 with TRBJ1-6, with D possibly being TRBD1 (5 bases). This CDR3 region has 16 residues. Germline V gene sequence: CDR1 SEHNR, CDR2 FQNEAQ (reference sequence). The V end lost 5 bases, the J end lost 5 bases, and 16 bases lay between the germline ends. CDR3 region: CASSPPPGRNNSPLHF. The CDR3 nucleotides are TGTGCCAGCAGCCCACCCCCGGGACGGAATAATTCACCCCTCCACTTT.

This clone was seen a single time. The chain combines TRBV5-1 with TRBJ2-2; a weak D match, TRBD1 (6 bases). The CDR3 sequence is 13 residues long. Germline V gene data show CDR1 as SGHRS and CDR2 as YFSETQ. V gave up 5 bases and J gave up 1 base, with 6 bases separating them. This CDR3 is CASRGQNTGELFF. CDR3 DNA: TGCGCCAGCAGGGGACAGAACACCGGGGAGCTGTTTTTT.

The CDR3 spells CASSPRNTYEQYF. In nucleotides, the CDR3 is TGTGCCAGCAGTCCAAGAAACACCTACGAGCAGTACTTC. The chain carries TRBV6-1 and TRBJ2-7; D is ambiguous. V lost 5 bases, J lost 2 bases, and 10 bases lay in between. From germline, CDR1 is MNHNS and CDR2 SASEGT. The CDR3 extends over 13 amino acids.

The chain combines TRBV11-2 with TRBJ1-4; D remains unclear. The CDR3 contains 16 residues. Trimming pared 6 bases from V and 4 bases from J, leaving 18 bases between. From germline, CDR1 is SGHAT and CDR2 FQNNGV. CDR3 protein: CASSISRELFNEKLFF. In DNA, the CDR3 is TGTGCCAGCAGTATCAGCCGCGAACTCTTTAATGAAAAACTGTTTTTT.

This chain uses TRBV9 with TRBJ2-5; no clear D. CDR1 and CDR2 from the germline V gene are SGDLS and YYNGEE. The CDR3 consists of 12 residues. V lost 3 bases and J 1 base, leaving 4 bases between the germline ends. For the CDR3, the DNA is TGTGCCAGCAGCGAGATCCAAGAGACCCAGTACTTC. Translation gives CASSEIQETQYF.

This sequence joins TRBV14 and TRBJ1-3; possible D gene TRBD1, 6 bases. Germline V gives CDR1 SGHDN, CDR2 FVKESK. Between the trimmed V and J ends, which lost 5 bases and 6 bases, there was a span of 11 bases. The CDR3 covers 13 residues. The CDR3 sequence is CASSGQIQNTIYF. The CDR3 DNA reads as TGTGCCAGCAGCGGACAGATCCAAAACACCATATATTTT.

This clone was observed a few times. This sequence joins TRBV6-1 and TRBJ2-7, with TRBD1 matching 8 bases. V trimming: 2 bases; J trimming: 6 bases; junction bases outside the gene matches: 9. Germline CDR1 MNHNS, CDR2 SASEGT. The CDR3 runs to 15 residues. This CDR3 reads CASSERKDRAREQYF. CDR3 bases: TGTGCCAGCAGTGAACGGAAGGACAGGGCGCGCGAGCAGTACTTC.

The chain combines TRBV4-2 with TRBJ1-2, with TRBD1 matching 7 bases. Germline CDR1 and CDR2: LGHNA and YNFKEQ. CDR3 length: 16 amino acids. V gave up 1 base and J gave up 0 bases; unmatched junction bases: 5. DNA for the CDR3: TGTGCCAGCAGCCAAGTCAGACAGGGCACTAACTATGGCTACACCTTC. Translating it yields CASSQVRQGTNYGYTF.

The V and J genes are TRBV4-1 and TRBJ2-2; the D is unclear. This CDR3 has 13 residues. V dropped 2 bases and J dropped 6 bases, with 7 bases sitting between them. Germline assignment: CDR1 MGHRA and CDR2 YSYEKL. This CDR3 reads CASSQNGPGELFF. DNA of the CDR3: TGCGCCAGCAGCCAAAATGGGCCCGGGGAGCTGTTTTTT.

This clone was picked up a small number of times. CDR3 sequence: CASSKSPRIRGTEAFF. The CDR3 nucleotides are TGTGCCAGCAGCAAATCCCCCAGGATCCGCGGCACTGAAGCTTTCTTT. This sequence joins TRBV21-1 and TRBJ1-1. TRBV21-1 counts as a pseudogene. The CDR3 has 16 amino acids.

This clone showed up just a few times. The J gene is TRBJ1-5, the V gene TRBV6-6, with TRBD1 matching 7 bases. CDR3 size: 16 residues. J gave up 6 bases and V 2 bases, and 10 bases lay outside the gene matches. Germline V gene sequence: CDR1 MNHNY, CDR2 SVGAGI (reference sequence). CDR3 protein: CASSYGAGGASQPQHF. The DNA for the CDR3 is TGTGCCAGCAGTTACGGGGCAGGGGGGGCTAGTCAGCCCCAGCATTTT.

V usage is TRBV9 and J usage is TRBJ2-1, with 12 bases aligning to TRBD2. The germline gives CDR1 SGDLS, CDR2 YYNGEE. With V trimmed by 3 bases and J by 2 bases, 3 bases remained unmatched. The CDR3 length is 16 residues. CDR3 coding DNA: TGTGCCAGCAGCGCAAGGACTAGCGGGGCCTACAATGAGCAGTTCTTC. Amino acids: CASSARTSGAYNEQFF.

The rearrangement links TRBV7-2 to TRBJ2-3; D may be TRBD1 (6 bases). Germline V gives CDR1 SGHTA, CDR2 FQGNSA. The V end was cut by 1 base, the J end by 0 bases, with 11 bases between. The CDR3 contains 16 residues. As DNA, the CDR3 is TGTGCCAGCAGCTTAGGGGGGACATCCAGCACAGATACGCAGTATTTT. Translating it yields CASSLGGTSSTDTQYF.